The 14 T cell receptor beta chains reported below all come from one sample, sequenced in a study of T-cell reconstitution after alpha-beta-depleted transplantation in children. Construction of the TCRbeta library involved unique molecular identifiers. TCRdb analysed the PCR reads with MiXCR anew, one entry per CDR3 protein. The profile shows about 610,000 distinct CDR3 sequences, roughly a tenth of them singletons. The material was PBMCs from the stem cell graft donor, obtained from the stem cell graft. These receptors came from a human donor who donated a stem cell graft to a child with acute myeloid leukemia.

This clonotype was recorded a few times. The chain uses TRBV7-3 and TRBJ2-3; D remains unclear. This CDR3 comprises 13 residues. Germline CDR1 SGHTA, CDR2 FQGTGA. V was trimmed by 6 bases and J by 3 bases, leaving 10 bases between them. In nucleotides, the CDR3 is TGTGCCAGCAGTCACGGGCTTACAGATACGCAGTATTTT. Its protein product is CASSHGLTDTQYF.

The table lists this clonotype with many counts. This chain joins TRBV28 and TRBJ2-3; D is unclear. Trimming took 3 bases from V and 6 from J, leaving 10 bases between them. Germline assignment: CDR1 MDHEN and CDR2 SYDVKM. This CDR3 has 13 residues. The CDR3 here is CASSLGRWDTQYF. CDR3 coding DNA: TGTGCCAGCAGTTTGGGCCGGTGGGATACGCAGTATTTT.

This clonotype was seen at least ten times. The chain carries TRBV5-1 and TRBJ2-2; D remains unclear. The ends were cut back, 0 bases at V and 4 bases at J, with 7 bases in the middle. The CDR3 is made up of 14 amino acids. Germline assignment: CDR1 SGHRS and CDR2 YFSETQ. Here the CDR3 DNA reads TGCGCCAGCAGCTTGGGCAGAATCACCGGGGAGCTGTTTTTT. It yields the protein CASSLGRITGELFF.

This clonotype appeared many times. The chain links TRBV5-6 to TRBJ2-7; D remains ambiguous. CDR1 and CDR2 (germline): SGHDT, YYEEEE. Deletions cut 1 base from V and 1 base from J, with 6 bases between. The CDR3 is 13 amino acids. The CDR3 is CASSLTMSYEQYF. The CDR3 DNA reads as TGTGCCAGCAGCTTGACTATGTCCTACGAGCAGTACTTC.

This clonotype was seen many times. The chain links TRBV3-1 to TRBJ1-3, with D hard to call. Germline loops: CDR1 LGHDT, CDR2 YNNKEL (reference sequence). This CDR3 comprises 14 residues. V shed 3 bases and J shed 1 base, with 7 bases lying between them. The CDR3 nucleotides are TGTGCCAGCAGCCAGCGGGGATCTGGAAACACCATATATTTT. Translation gives CASSQRGSGNTIYF.

This clonotype was recorded at least ten times. This chain links TRBV20-1 with TRBJ2-5, with D perhaps TRBD1 or TRBD2 (6 bases each). The germline V and J ends were trimmed by 5 bases and 4 bases, with 14 bases remaining between them. Germline assignment: CDR1 DFQATT and CDR2 SNEGSKA (reference sequence). CDR3 length: 13 residues. The DNA of the CDR3 is TGCAGTGCTCTTAGGGGGGCGGTAGAGACCCAGTACTTC. This codes for CSALRGAVETQYF.

V is TRBV28 and J is TRBJ2-5, with 11 bases fitting TRBD2. The V and J ends lost 2 bases and 2 bases, in that order; junction bases with no gene match: 16. The germline V gene encodes CDR1 MDHEN and CDR2 SYDVKM. The CDR3 sequence is 20 residues long. CDR3 DNA: TGTGCCAGCAGTTTAGTGGTTAGCGGGAGGGCCGTTTTATATCAAGAGACCCAGTACTTC. Translating it yields CASSLVVSGRAVLYQETQYF.

This chain joins TRBV10-3 and TRBJ1-6; TRBD1 matches at 9 bases. This CDR3 is built from 16 residues. CDR1 and CDR2 from the germline V gene are ENHRY and SYGVKD. The V gene end was trimmed by 3 bases and the J gene end by 5 bases; junction bases not matched to a gene: 5. The CDR3 nucleotides read TGTGCCATCAGTGACACCGGGACAGGGAATAATTCACCCCTCCACTTT. As protein: CAISDTGTGNNSPLHF.

The chain employs TRBV6-1 and TRBJ2-7; D possibly corresponds to TRBD1 (6 bases). The germline V gene has CDR1 MNHNS and CDR2 SASEGT. The CDR3 spans 16 residues. The V end was cut by 4 bases, the J end by 3 bases, with 19 bases between. The CDR3 sequence is CASSAGAGVLGYEQYF. The CDR3 DNA follows: TGTGCCAGCAGTGCAGGCGCAGGGGTTCTCGGCTACGAGCAGTACTTC.

The rearrangement joins TRBV7-9 to TRBJ2-7; D might be TRBD2 (5 bases). CDR3 length: 12 amino acids. Trimming left V 7 bases short and J 5 bases short, with 12 bases between. Germline V gives CDR1 SEHNR, CDR2 FQNEAQ (reference sequence). The CDR3 sequence: CASNFLGDEQYF. Written as DNA, the CDR3 is TGTGCCAGCAACTTTCTCGGGGACGAGCAGTACTTC.

A few counts support this clonotype. The V and J genes are TRBV5-6 and TRBJ2-5, with TRBD2 identical over 8 bases. Trimming removed 4 bases from V and 4 bases from J; junction bases left unmatched: 12. Germline V lookup: CDR1 SGHDT, CDR2 YYEEEE. CDR3 size: 16 residues. The CDR3 DNA follows: TGTGCCAGCAGCGACGGAGCGGGAGTACGGCCAGAGACCCAGTACTTC. It translates to CASSDGAGVRPETQYF.

This chain connects TRBV29-1 to TRBJ1-2, with D unresolved. The V gene lost 4 bases and the J gene lost 5 bases, with 5 bases spanning the gap. This CDR3 has 10 amino acids. Germline values: CDR1 SQVTM, CDR2 ANQGSEA. The DNA for the CDR3 is TGCAGCGTTGGACTATATGGCTACACCTTC. Encoded protein: CSVGLYGYTF. Full variable domain (outside the CDR3, taken from reference TRBV29-1 and TRBJ1-2): SAVISQKPSRDICQRGTSLTIQCQVDSQVTMMFWYRQQPGQSLTLIATANQGSEATYESGFVIDKFPISRPNLTFSTLTVSNMSPEDSSIYLCSVGLYGYTFGSGTRLTVV.

This clonotype was found many times. The genes are TRBV12-3 or TRBV12-4 and TRBJ2-5, with a tentative D call TRBD1 (6 bases). The V end was cut by 2 bases, the J end by 5 bases, with 6 bases between. The CDR3 is made up of 12 amino acids. The CDR3 loop is CASSLTGETQYF. The CDR3, as DNA: TGTGCCAGCAGTTTAACAGGGGAGACCCAGTACTTC.

The V gene is TRBV7-2, the J gene TRBJ2-7, with 9 bases aligning to TRBD2. This CDR3 is built from 16 residues. Germline CDR1 and CDR2: SGHTA and FQGNSA. The J segment lost 6 bases and the V segment lost 2 bases, leaving 11 bases of the junction unmatched. The CDR3 loop reads CASSLLSSGSFREQYF. The CDR3, as DNA: TGTGCCAGCAGCTTATTGAGTAGCGGGAGTTTTCGCGAGCAGTACTTC.